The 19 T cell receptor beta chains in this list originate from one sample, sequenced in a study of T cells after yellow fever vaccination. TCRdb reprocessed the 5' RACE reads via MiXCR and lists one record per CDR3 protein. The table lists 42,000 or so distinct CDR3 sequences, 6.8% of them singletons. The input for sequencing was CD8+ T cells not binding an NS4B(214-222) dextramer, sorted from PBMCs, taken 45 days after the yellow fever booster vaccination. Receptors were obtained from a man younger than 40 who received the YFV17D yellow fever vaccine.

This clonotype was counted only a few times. DNA of the CDR3: TGTGCCAGCCGACACTCCGGGACAAAAATTCAAGAGACCCAGTACTTC. Translating it yields CASRHSGTKIQETQYF. V usage is TRBV7-9 and J usage is TRBJ2-5, with D perhaps TRBD1 (6 bases). This CDR3 comprises 16 residues. V was cut by 8 bases and J by 2 bases, with 21 bases left in between. Germline-derived CDR1 and CDR2 are SEHNR and FQNEAQ (reference sequence).

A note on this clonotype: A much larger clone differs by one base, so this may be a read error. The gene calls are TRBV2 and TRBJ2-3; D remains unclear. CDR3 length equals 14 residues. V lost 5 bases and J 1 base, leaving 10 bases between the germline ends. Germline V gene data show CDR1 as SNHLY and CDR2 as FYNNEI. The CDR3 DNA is TGTGCCAGCAGTCCCCGGACCGGCACAGATACGCAGTATTTT. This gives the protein CASSPRTGTDTQYF.

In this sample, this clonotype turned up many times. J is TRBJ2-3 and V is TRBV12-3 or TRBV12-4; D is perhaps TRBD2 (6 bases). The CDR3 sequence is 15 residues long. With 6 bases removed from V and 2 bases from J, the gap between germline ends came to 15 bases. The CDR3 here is CASSPWDSNTDTQYF. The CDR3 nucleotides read TGTGCCAGCAGCCCTTGGGACTCAAACACAGATACGCAGTATTTT.

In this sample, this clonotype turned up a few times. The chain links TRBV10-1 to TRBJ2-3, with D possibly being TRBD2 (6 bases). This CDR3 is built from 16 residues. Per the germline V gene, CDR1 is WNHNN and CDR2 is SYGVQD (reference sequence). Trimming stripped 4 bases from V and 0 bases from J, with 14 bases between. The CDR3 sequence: CASSGTGGGSTDTQYF. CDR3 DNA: TGCGCCAGCAGTGGGACCGGAGGAGGGAGCACAGATACGCAGTATTTT.

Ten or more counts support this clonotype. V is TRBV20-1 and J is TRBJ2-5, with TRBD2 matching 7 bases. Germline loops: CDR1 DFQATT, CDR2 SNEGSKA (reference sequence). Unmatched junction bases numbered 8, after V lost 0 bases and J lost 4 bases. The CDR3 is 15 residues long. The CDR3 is CSARDPGGAAETQYF. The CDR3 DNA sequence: TGCAGTGCTAGAGACCCGGGAGGTGCGGCAGAGACCCAGTACTTC.

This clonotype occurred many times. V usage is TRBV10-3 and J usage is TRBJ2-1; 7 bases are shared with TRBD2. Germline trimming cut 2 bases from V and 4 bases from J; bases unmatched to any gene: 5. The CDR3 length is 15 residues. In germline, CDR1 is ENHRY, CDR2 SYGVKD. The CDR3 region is CAISEEGGPYNEQFF. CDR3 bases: TGTGCCATCAGTGAGGAGGGAGGGCCATACAATGAGCAGTTCTTC.

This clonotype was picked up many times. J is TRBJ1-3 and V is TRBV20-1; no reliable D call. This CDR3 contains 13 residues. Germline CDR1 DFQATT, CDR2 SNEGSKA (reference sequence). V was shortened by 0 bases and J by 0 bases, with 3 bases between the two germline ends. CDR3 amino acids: CSARDGSGNTIYF. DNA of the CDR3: TGCAGTGCTAGAGACGGCTCTGGAAACACCATATATTTT.

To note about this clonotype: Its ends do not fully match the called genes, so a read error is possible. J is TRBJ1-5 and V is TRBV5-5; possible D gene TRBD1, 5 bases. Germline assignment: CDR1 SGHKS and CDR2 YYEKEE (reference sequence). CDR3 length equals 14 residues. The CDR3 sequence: CASILGGLGQPQHF. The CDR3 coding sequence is TGTGCCAGCATCTTGGGGGGACTTGGTCAGCCCCAGCATTTT.

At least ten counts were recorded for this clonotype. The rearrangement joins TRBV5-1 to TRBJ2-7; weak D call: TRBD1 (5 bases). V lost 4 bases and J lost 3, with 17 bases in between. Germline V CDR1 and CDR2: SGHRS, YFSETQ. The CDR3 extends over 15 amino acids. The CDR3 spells CASSEPQGALYEQYF. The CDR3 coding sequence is TGCGCCAGCAGCGAGCCCCAGGGTGCCCTCTACGAGCAGTACTTC.

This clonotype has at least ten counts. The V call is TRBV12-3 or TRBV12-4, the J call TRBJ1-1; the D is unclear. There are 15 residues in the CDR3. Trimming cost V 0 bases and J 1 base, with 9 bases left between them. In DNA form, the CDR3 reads TGTGCCAGCAGTTTAGCGCACGACCCGAACACTGAAGCTTTCTTT. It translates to CASSLAHDPNTEAFF.

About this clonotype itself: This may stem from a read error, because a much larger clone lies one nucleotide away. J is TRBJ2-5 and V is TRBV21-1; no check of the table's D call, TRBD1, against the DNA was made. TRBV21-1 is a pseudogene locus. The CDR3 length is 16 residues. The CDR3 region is CASSKLQLGAEETQYF. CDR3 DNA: TGTGCCAGCAGCAAATTACAACTGGGGGCGGAAGAGACCCAGTACTTC.

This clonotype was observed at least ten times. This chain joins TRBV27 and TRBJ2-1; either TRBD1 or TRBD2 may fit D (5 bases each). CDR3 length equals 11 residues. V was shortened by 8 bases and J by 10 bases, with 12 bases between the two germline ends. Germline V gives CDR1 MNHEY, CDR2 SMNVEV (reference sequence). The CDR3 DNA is TGTGCCAGCGAGTACGGGACGGAGCAGTTCTTC. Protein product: CASEYGTEQFF.

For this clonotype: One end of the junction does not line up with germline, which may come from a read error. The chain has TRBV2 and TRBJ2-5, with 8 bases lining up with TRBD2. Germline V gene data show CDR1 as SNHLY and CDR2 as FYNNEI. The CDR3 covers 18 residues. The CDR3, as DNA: TGTGCCATCAGTTTAAGCGGGAGTAGCGTCAAAGGCCAAGAGACCCAGTACTTC. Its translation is CAISLSGSSVKGQETQYF.

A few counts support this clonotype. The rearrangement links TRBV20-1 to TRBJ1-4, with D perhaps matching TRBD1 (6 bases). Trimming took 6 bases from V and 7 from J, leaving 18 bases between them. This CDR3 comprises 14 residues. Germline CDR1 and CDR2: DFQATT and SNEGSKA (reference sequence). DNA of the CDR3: TGCAGTGCGCCCGGGGGGGGCGTTGGTGAAAAACTGTTTTTT. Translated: CSAPGGGVGEKLFF.

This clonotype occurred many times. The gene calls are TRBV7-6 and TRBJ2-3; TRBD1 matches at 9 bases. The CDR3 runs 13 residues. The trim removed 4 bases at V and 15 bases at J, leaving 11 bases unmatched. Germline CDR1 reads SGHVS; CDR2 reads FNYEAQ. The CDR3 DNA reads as TGTGCCAGCAGCTCAGATTCAGGGGACAGGGTTTATTTT. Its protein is CASSSDSGDRVYF.

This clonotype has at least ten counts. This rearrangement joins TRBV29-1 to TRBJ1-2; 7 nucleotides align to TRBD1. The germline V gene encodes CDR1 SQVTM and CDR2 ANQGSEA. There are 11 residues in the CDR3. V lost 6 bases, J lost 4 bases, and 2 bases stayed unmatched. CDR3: CSVWDSYGYTF. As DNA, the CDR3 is TGCAGCGTATGGGACAGCTATGGCTACACCTTC.

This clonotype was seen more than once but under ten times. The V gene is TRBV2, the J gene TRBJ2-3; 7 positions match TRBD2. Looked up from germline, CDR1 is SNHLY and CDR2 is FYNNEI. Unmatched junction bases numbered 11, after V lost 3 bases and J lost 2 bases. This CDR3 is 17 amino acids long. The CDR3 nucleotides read TGTGCCAGCAGTGAGGTCCAGCCGGGACTATACACAGATACGCAGTATTTT. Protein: CASSEVQPGLYTDTQYF.

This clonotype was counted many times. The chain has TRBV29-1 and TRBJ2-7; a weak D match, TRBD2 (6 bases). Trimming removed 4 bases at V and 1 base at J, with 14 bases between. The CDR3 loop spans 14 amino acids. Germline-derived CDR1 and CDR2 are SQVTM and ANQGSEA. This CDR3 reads CSVVPGSGSYEQYF. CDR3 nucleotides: TGCAGCGTTGTACCCGGGAGTGGATCCTACGAGCAGTACTTC.

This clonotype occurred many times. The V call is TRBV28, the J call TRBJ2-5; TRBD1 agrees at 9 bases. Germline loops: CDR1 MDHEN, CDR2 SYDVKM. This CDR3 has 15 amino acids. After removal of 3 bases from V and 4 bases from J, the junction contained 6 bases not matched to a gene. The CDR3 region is CASSLGDRVTETQYF. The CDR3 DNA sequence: TGTGCCAGCAGTTTGGGGGACAGGGTCACAGAGACCCAGTACTTC.